This T cell receptor (beta chain) was recorded in a study of blood T cell repertoires in COVID-19. As for the study in general: The United States, Italy and Spain were the sources of the acute and convalescent COVID-19 samples. T cells, B-cell-depleted T cells, or PBMCs supplied cDNA or gDNA.

This CDR3 is 12 amino acids long. The V gene lost 4 bases and the J gene lost 3 bases, with 5 bases spanning the gap. Germline CDR1 is SGHNT and CDR2 is YENEEA. Original processing methods: Nucleated cell counts were estimated from reference gene primer amplification. Here immunoSEQ multiplex PCR was the method, and the copy in TCRdb shows in-frame clones only, minus some. The V and J calls and clone size come from that table; D and trimming were worked out from the DNA. The table has roughly 92,000 clones, 86% seen once. What was sequenced was peripheral blood. This TCR derives from a man over 45 with acute or convalescent COVID-19. The rearrangement uses TRBV11-3 and TRBJ2-3; no definite D call. This chain's CDR3 is CASSSRTDTQYF. In nucleotides, the CDR3 is TGTGCCAGCAGCTCGAGAACAGATACGCAGTATTTT.